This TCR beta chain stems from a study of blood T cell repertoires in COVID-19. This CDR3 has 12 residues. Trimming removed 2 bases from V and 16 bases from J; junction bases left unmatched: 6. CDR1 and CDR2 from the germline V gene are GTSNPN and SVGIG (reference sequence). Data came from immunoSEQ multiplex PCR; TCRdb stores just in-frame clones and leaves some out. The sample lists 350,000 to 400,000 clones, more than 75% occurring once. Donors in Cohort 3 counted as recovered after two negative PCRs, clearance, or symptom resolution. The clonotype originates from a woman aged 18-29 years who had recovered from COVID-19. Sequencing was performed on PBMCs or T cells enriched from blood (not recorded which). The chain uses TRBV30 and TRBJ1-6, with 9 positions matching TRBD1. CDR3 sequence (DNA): TGTGCCTGGAGTTCACAGGGGGCCAGGCTCCACTTT. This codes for CAWSSQGARLHF.